The present T cell receptor beta chain was sequenced within a study of human T cells and chemical hapten exposure. With 7 bases removed from V and 3 bases from J, the gap between germline ends came to 13 bases. CDR1 and CDR2 from the germline V gene are MDHEN and SYDVKM. The CDR3 runs to 13 residues. Described time point: pre-sensitization, week 0. The treatment was: therapeutic diphenylcyclopropenone sensitization with weekly scalp DPC. A single record per CDR3 protein comes from TCRdb applying MiXCR to the RACE reads. This sample has about 68,000 distinct CDR3 sequences, with roughly 11% found just once. Study observations and caveats: Versus controls, expanded TCRs had significantly more large CDR3 similarity clusters.

As concerns this clonotype: Its antigen is unknown.

Sequences were derived from whole blood, sampled in connection with sensitization to the hapten diphenylcyclopropenone (DPC). The J gene is TRBJ2-7, the V gene TRBV28; D not resolved. This clonotype was obtained from a woman aged 45-59 years with alopecia areata. Some clones in this sample may be carry-over from other donors' samples. CDR3 sequence reads: CASMNIYGYEQYF. CDR3 nucleotides: TGTGCCAGCATGAATATTTATGGCTACGAGCAGTACTTC.